This TCR beta chain was identified in a study of Ad26.COV2.S vaccination and SARS-CoV-2 variants. Germline values: CDR1 SGHNT, CDR2 YYREEE (reference sequence). V lost 0 bases and J lost 2, with 7 bases in between. The CDR3 runs 14 residues. Assay used: immunoSEQ multiplex PCR; TCRdb lists only in-frame clones, some missing. The profile shows about 350,000 clones, 86% of them singletons. Stated treatment: 15 to 20 received Ad26.COV2.S at low or high dose, single or two shots; several received placebo; per-sample allocation not given. It was on day 63 after the first vaccine or placebo injection that samples were taken.

V and J are TRBV5-4 and TRBJ2-3; D ambiguous. Sequences were derived from peripheral blood, sampled in a trial of Ad26.COV2.S vaccine versus placebo. This receptor was taken from a person aged 18 to 59 who received the Ad26.COV2.S COVID-19 vaccine or a placebo. The CDR3 reads CASSLEWVTDTQYF. The CDR3 region has the DNA TGTGCCAGCAGCTTGGAATGGGTCACAGATACGCAGTATTTT.